Listed here are 2 T cell receptor beta chains from one sample, sequenced in a study of cytomegalovirus exposure and HLA in healthy donors. The method was immunoSEQ multiplex PCR; TCRdb's version includes in-frame clones alone and lacks a portion of them. The sample shows about 400,000 clones, roughly 89% of them seen only once. The sequencing input was PBMCs. These receptors came from a woman aged 18 to 35 in good health and CMV-seronegative.

This clone occurred a few times. The chain couples TRBV19 to TRBJ1-2; D might be TRBD1 (5 bases). Trimming left V 4 bases short and J 7 bases short, with 13 bases between. Germline V gene sequence: CDR1 LNHDA, CDR2 SQIVND (reference sequence). The CDR3 runs to 13 residues. The CDR3, as DNA: TGTGCCAGTAGTACTCAGGGAGGAGGTGGCTACACCTTC. The encoded protein is CASSTQGGGGYTF.

In its sample, this clone was seen once. The chain is built from TRBV27 and TRBJ2-4, with no clear D. Between the trimmed V and J ends, which lost 3 bases and 5 bases, there was a span of 11 bases. Germline V lookup: CDR1 MNHEY, CDR2 SMNVEV (reference sequence). This CDR3 region has 14 residues. In DNA form, the CDR3 reads TGTGCCAGCAGTTTCAGAGGAAAGGAAAACATTCAGTACTTC. As protein: CASSFRGKENIQYF.